These T cell receptor beta chains were read from a single sample in a study of type 1 regulatory T cells. For these TCRs, the target antigens are not known. TCRdb recomputed calls from the reads with MiXCR, one row per CDR3 protein. The data hold around 65,000 distinct CDR3 sequences, with nearly 50% observed a single time. Sequencing was performed on cultured non-Tr1 T cells, either the whole culture or a sorted T cell fraction (not recorded which). The source is a human donor in good health. CDR3s include the opening cysteine and the closing phenylalanine or tryptophan. D genes are given only for firm matches. Clone size is given for some rows only: seen once, a few or many times, or a class if the clone is expanded.

j_call clone_size v_call d_call cdr3_aa
TRBJ2-2 NA TRBV7-6 NA CASSLRNKGQTNTGELFF
TRBJ2-3 few TRBV5-1 TRBD2 CASSPGTSGGPQYF
TRBJ2-3 NA TRBV20-1 NA CSARQLLLQSTDTQYF
TRBJ1-1 NA TRBV7-9 NA CASSLGSGAPGAFF
TRBJ2-3 NA TRBV7-9 NA CASGEADTQYF
TRBJ2-1 few TRBV6-1 NA CASRVRIPGSERDNEQFF
TRBJ1-5 few TRBV6-6 NA CASRSREQPQHF
TRBJ1-5 NA TRBV20-1 NA CSALETDYSNQPQHF
TRBJ2-3 NA TRBV10-1 NA CASSGGDSLDTQYF
TRBJ1-6 NA TRBV27 TRBD1 CASSGIDRGFNSPLHF
TRBJ2-3 NA TRBV7-8 TRBD2 CASSPTPGLAGGGDTQYF
TRBJ1-6 few TRBV5-1 NA CASSPSLGSHNSPLHF
TRBJ1-3 few TRBV5-1 TRBD1 CASTGTGLSGGNTIYF
TRBJ2-1 NA TRBV19 TRBD2 CASNLIAGAYNEQFF
TRBJ1-1 NA TRBV3-1 NA CASSAGTLTEAFF
TRBJ2-7 NA TRBV10-2 NA CASSDGGRRRSYEQYF
TRBJ1-2 NA TRBV4-1 NA CASSPPLRVWGYTF
TRBJ1-2 few TRBV20-1 NA CSARRQADPGGYTF
TRBJ1-6 medium-sized TRBV20-1 NA CSADDSYNSPLHF
TRBJ2-2 few TRBV6-5 NA CASRGRATGELFF
TRBJ1-1 NA TRBV29-1 NA CSVAEGWGTEAFF
TRBJ2-4 few TRBV19 TRBD1 CASSISNRGRGSDIQYF
TRBJ2-2 NA TRBV24-1 NA CATSSFANTEELFF
TRBJ2-3 NA TRBV11-2 NA CASSLVGWATDTQYF
TRBJ1-2 NA TRBV20-1 NA CSATPPGQHGYTF
TRBJ2-1 NA TRBV12-3/TRBV12-4 NA CASSLGGNEQFF
TRBJ1-1 NA TRBV20-1 NA CSARGPGHTEAFF